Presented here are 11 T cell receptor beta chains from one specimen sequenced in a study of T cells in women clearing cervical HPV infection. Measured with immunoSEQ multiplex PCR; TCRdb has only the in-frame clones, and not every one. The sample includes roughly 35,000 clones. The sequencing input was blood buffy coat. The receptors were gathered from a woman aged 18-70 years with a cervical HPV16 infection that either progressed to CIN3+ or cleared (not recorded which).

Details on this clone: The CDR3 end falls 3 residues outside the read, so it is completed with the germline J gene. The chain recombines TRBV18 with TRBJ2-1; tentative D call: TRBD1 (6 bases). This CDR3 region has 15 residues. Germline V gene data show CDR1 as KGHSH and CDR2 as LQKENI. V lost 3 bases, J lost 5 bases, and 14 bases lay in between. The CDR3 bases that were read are TGTGCCAGCTCACCCGGGACAATCAGCAACAATGAG. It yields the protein CASSPGTISNNE. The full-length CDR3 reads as CASSPGTISNNEQFF.

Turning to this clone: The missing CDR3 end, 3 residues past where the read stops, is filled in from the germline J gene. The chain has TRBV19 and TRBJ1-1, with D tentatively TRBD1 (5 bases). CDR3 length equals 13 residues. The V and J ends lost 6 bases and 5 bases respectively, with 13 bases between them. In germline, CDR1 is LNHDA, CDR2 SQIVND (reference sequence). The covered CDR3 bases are TGTGCCAGTAGCCCCTTGAGGGGAACTGAA. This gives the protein CASSPLRGTE. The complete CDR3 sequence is CASSPLRGTEAFF.

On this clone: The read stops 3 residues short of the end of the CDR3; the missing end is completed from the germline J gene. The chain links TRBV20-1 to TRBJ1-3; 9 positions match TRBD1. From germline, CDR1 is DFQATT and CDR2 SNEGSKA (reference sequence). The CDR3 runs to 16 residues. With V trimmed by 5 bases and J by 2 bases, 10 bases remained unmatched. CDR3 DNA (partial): TGCAGTGCTCGACCCGGACAGGGGCTGGCTGGAAACACC. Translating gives CSARPGQGLAGNT. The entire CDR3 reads CSARPGQGLAGNTIYF.

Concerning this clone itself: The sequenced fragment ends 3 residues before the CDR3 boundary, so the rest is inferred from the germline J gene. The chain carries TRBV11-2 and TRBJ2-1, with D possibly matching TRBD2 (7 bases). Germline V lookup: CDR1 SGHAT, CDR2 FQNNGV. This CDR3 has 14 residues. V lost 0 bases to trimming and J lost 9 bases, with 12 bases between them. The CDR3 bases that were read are TGTGCCAGCAGCTTAGAGGTGGGGGGGCCTGAG. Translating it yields CASSLEVGGPE. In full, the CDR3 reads CASSLEVGGPEQFF.

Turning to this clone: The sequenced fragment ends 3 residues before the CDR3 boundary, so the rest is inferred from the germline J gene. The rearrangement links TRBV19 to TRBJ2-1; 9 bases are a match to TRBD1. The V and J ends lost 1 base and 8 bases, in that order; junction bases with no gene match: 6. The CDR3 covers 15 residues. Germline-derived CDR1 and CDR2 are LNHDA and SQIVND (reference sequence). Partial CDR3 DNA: TGTGCCAGTAGTATAGTTTGGACAGGGGCGGATGAG. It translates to CASSIVWTGADE. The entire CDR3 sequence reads CASSIVWTGADEQFF.

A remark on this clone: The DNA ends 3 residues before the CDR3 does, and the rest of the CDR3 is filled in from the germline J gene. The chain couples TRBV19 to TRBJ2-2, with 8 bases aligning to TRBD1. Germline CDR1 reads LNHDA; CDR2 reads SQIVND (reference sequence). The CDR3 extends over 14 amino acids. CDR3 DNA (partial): TGTGCCAGTAGTATGACAGGGGTTAATGAAAAG. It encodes CASSMTGVNEK. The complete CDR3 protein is CASSMTGVNEKLFF.

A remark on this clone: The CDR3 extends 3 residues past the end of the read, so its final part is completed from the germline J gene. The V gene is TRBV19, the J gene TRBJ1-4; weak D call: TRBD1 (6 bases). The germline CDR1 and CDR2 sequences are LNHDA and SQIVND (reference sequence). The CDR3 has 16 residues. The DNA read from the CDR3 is TGTGCCAGTAGTACCCAGGGCTCCCGAGGGGGTTCACCA. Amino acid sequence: CASSTQGSRGGSP. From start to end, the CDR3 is CASSTQGSRGGSPLFF. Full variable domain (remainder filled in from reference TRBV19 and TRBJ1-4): DGGITQSPKYLFRKEGQNVTLSCEQNLNHDAMYWYRQDPGQGLRLIYYSQIVNDFQKGDIAEGYSVSREKKESFPLTVTSAQKNPTAFYLCASSTQGSRGGSPLFFGSGTQLSVL.

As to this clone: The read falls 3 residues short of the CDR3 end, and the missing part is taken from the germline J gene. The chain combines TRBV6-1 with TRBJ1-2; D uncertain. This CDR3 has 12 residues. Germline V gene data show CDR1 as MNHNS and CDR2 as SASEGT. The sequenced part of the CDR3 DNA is TGTGCCAGCAGTGGAGACACCTACGAC. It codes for CASSGDTYD. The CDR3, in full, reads CASSGDTYDYTF.

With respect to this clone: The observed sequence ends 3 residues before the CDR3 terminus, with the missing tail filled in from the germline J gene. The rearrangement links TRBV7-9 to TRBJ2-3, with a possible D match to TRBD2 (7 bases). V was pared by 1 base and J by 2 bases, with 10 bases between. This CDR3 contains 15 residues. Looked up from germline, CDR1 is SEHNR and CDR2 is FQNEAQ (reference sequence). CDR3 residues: CASSLGGGATDTQYF. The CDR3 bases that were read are TGTGCCAGCAGCTTAGGAGGGGGGGCCACAGATACG.

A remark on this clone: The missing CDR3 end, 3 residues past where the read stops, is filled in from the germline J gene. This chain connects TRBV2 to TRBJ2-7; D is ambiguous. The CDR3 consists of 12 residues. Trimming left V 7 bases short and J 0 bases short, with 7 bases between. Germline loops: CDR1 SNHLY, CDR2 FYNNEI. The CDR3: CASKGNSYEQYF. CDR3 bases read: TGTGCCAGCAAGGGCAACTCCTACGAG.

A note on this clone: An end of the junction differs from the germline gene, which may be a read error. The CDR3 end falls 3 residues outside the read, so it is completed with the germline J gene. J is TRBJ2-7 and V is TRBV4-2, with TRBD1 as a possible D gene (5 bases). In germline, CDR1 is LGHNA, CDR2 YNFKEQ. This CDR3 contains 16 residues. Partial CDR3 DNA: TGCGCCAGCAGCCAAGGCAGACTCCAGGGCTCCTACGAG. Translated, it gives CASSQGRLQGSYE. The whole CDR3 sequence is CASSQGRLQGSYEQYF.